The rows below give T cell receptor beta chains drawn from one sample of a study of T-cell memory formation after mild COVID-19. TCRdb redid the calling of the 5' RACE reads with MiXCR, one entry per CDR3 protein. Of around 130,000 distinct CDR3 sequences detected, 14% appear once; the ten largest clones hold around 27%. The sequenced sample was PBMCs or a T cell subset sorted from them (not recorded which). Every receptor here comes from an adult woman who had mild COVID-19 (a few samples of this study predate the infection). Cell type and time point are not known. Each CDR3 is given with its conserved first and last residue.

TRBJ2-7,TRBV20-1,CSAKFPTGDYGEQYF
TRBJ2-3,TRBV20-1,CSARESAGEAMDTQYF
TRBJ2-3,TRBV19,CASSSIQSSTDTQYF
TRBJ2-1,TRBV3-1,CASSPLAGDNEQFF
TRBJ1-2,TRBV5-1,CASSSTITGTGGYGYTF
TRBJ2-7,TRBV6-2/TRBV6-3,CASSLGFPYEQYF
TRBJ2-1,TRBV7-9,CASRSGLSYNEQFF
TRBJ2-1,TRBV6-5,CASSLLAGGGNEQFF
TRBJ2-2,TRBV7-2,CASSLAGHLNTGELFF
TRBJ2-7,TRBV10-3,CASGGWDINDEQYF
TRBJ2-2,TRBV4-3,CASSQTARIDWRTGELFF
TRBJ2-5,TRBV20-1,CSARDLGGTQETQYF
TRBJ2-2,TRBV5-5,CASSLNTGELFF
TRBJ2-7,TRBV5-6,CASSHRGRKYEQYF
TRBJ2-1,TRBV20-1,CSAPEPAVDSYNEQFF
TRBJ2-1,TRBV20-1,CSANTPGAYNEQFF
TRBJ2-2,TRBV12-3/TRBV12-4,CASSLGGGELFF
TRBJ2-7,TRBV15,CATSGGAGSSYEQYF
TRBJ1-1,TRBV19,CASSIVGGGLETEAFF
TRBJ2-7,TRBV6-2/TRBV6-3,CASRPGTGDYEQYF
TRBJ1-1,TRBV3-1,CASSQDIFRGQGAPEAFF
TRBJ2-3,TRBV5-6,CASSLDQGATDTQYF
TRBJ2-7,TRBV3-1,CASSQTTSGRNYEQYF
TRBJ1-1,TRBV7-3,CASSLLGEGTEAFF
TRBJ2-5,TRBV6-5,CASSNREEETQYF
TRBJ2-1,TRBV7-9,CASSLGLAGGRNEQFF
TRBJ2-7,TRBV14,CASSPGGVYEQYF
TRBJ1-3,TRBV3-1,CASSQEGGSSGNTIYF
TRBJ1-2,TRBV24-1,CATSDPTGIENGYTF
TRBJ2-7,TRBV7-2,CASSSDLDYEQYF
TRBJ2-5,TRBV29-1,CSVGGQGQETQYF
TRBJ1-1,TRBV7-2,CASSPAPGATEAFF
TRBJ1-4,TRBV10-1,CASSLTNDRNNEKLFF
TRBJ2-7,TRBV7-3,CASSLTRGYEQYF
TRBJ2-1,TRBV7-8,CASMRFQFDEQFF
TRBJ1-1,TRBV4-1,CASSQEGLRNTEAFF
TRBJ2-7,TRBV4-2,CASSAGISYEQYF
TRBJ1-1,TRBV19,CASSPGGMGAFF
TRBJ2-3,TRBV2,CATLTRAGSTDTQYF
TRBJ2-1,TRBV10-3,CAISLGLAEGEQFF
TRBJ2-7,TRBV7-9,CASSPTRGEQYF